Each of the 23 T cell receptor beta chains below was sequenced from the same sample in a study of response to subunit inactivated influenza vaccine. A single record per CDR3 protein comes from TCRdb applying MiXCR to the RT-PCR reads. The data show 150,000 to 200,000 distinct CDR3 sequences, with about 10% seen just once and roughly 10% held by the top ten. Sequences were derived from non-naive T cells sorted from PBMCs, sampled on the day of vaccination. The receptors derive from a man over 45 who received an inactivated influenza vaccine.

This chain joins TRBV10-3 and TRBJ1-5; TRBD1 is a possible D gene (6 bases). V shed 0 bases and J shed 6 bases, with 12 bases lying between them. The germline gives CDR1 ENHRY, CDR2 SYGVKD. The CDR3 loop spans 15 amino acids. This CDR3 reads CAISESLTGSQPQHF. Here the CDR3 DNA reads TGTGCCATCAGTGAGTCGTTGACAGGTAGTCAGCCCCAGCATTTT.

This chain links TRBV7-2 with TRBJ2-5, with a tentative D call TRBD2 (6 bases). V lost 5 bases and J lost 1, with 11 bases in between. This CDR3 spans 14 amino acids. The germline V gene has CDR1 SGHTA and CDR2 FQGNSA. The DNA of the CDR3 is TGTGCCAGCAGCCATGGGGACTTCCAAGAGACCCAGTACTTC. Translating it yields CASSHGDFQETQYF.

The chain carries TRBV28 and TRBJ1-5, with D possibly matching TRBD1 (5 bases). Trimming removed 5 bases at V and 3 bases at J, with 17 bases between. The CDR3 has 16 amino acids. Germline loops: CDR1 MDHEN, CDR2 SYDVKM. CDR3 in DNA: TGTGCCAGCAGTACTCCAAGGGGTGGCCACAATCAGCCCCAGCATTTT. Its protein product is CASSTPRGGHNQPQHF.

J is TRBJ2-5 and V is TRBV12-3 or TRBV12-4, with D possibly TRBD1 on 5 matching bases. Deletions cut 5 bases from V and 5 bases from J, with 12 bases between. The CDR3 is made up of 13 amino acids. CDR3: CASSTGQRETQYF. Here the CDR3 DNA reads TGTGCCAGCAGTACCGGACAAAGGGAGACCCAGTACTTC.

The V and J genes are TRBV12-3 or TRBV12-4 and TRBJ1-5, with no clear D. Trimming removed 1 base from V and 2 bases from J, with 9 bases in between. The CDR3 extends over 15 amino acids. CDR3 in DNA: TGTGCCAGCAGTTTAGGGGGAGTCGGCAATCAGCCCCAGCATTTT. This codes for CASSLGGVGNQPQHF.

This clonotype was counted ten times or more. The genes are TRBV15 and TRBJ2-7; a possible D gene is TRBD2 (5 bases). The V and J ends lost 3 bases and 4 bases respectively, with 13 bases between them. The CDR3 extends over 14 amino acids. In germline, CDR1 is LNHNV, CDR2 YYDKDF (reference sequence). CDR3: CATSREASGYEQYF. DNA of the CDR3: TGTGCCACCAGCAGGGAGGCCTCAGGTTACGAGCAGTACTTC.

The rearrangement links TRBV6-1 to TRBJ2-7; tentatively, D is TRBD1 (6 bases). Trimming removed 8 bases at V and 4 bases at J, with 18 bases between. Germline V gene data show CDR1 as MNHNS and CDR2 as SASEGT. This CDR3 has 14 residues. In DNA form, the CDR3 reads TGTGCCAGCTCCGGGACACCGAATGATTACGAGCAGTACTTC. Translating gives CASSGTPNDYEQYF.

A note on this clonotype: Since no conserved phenylalanine or tryptophan closes the CDR3, a read error is the likely cause. The CDR3 is CASSLGADRVNQPQHL. CDR3 nucleotides: TGTGCCAGCAGTCTCGGGGCGGACAGGGTAAATCAGCCCCAGCATCTT. The V call is TRBV12-3 or TRBV12-4, the J call TRBJ1-5, with 8 bases fitting TRBD1. After removal of 5 bases from V and 4 bases from J, the junction contained 10 bases not matched to a gene. There are 16 residues in the CDR3.

This clonotype appeared many times. This rearrangement joins TRBV10-3 to TRBJ2-7; 7 bases map to TRBD1. Trimming at V came to 6 bases and at J to 3 bases, leaving 5 bases not matched to a gene. The CDR3 covers 13 residues. Germline CDR1 and CDR2: ENHRY and SYGVKD. The CDR3 loop reads CAIRGTENYEQYF. CDR3 nucleotides: TGTGCCATCAGGGGGACAGAAAACTACGAGCAGTACTTC.

The V call is TRBV19, the J call TRBJ2-1; D unclear. Germline V gene lookup returns CDR1 LNHDA and CDR2 SQIVND (reference sequence). This CDR3 has 13 residues. Trimming removed 3 bases at V and 4 bases at J, with 7 bases between. DNA of the CDR3: TGTGCCAGTAGTATCAAGGGATACAATGAGCAGTTCTTC. This gives the protein CASSIKGYNEQFF.

The V and J genes are TRBV18 and TRBJ2-5; D not certain. Trimming left V 0 bases short and J 1 base short, with 6 bases between. This CDR3 comprises 14 residues. Germline V gives CDR1 KGHSH, CDR2 LQKENI. CDR3 residues: CASSPPLVQETQYF. The CDR3 nucleotides are TGTGCCAGCTCACCACCCTTGGTCCAAGAGACCCAGTACTTC.

The CDR3 is CAWSGGQGSTEAFF. The DNA of the CDR3 is TGTGCCTGGAGTGGTGGACAGGGGAGCACTGAAGCTTTCTTT. The chain couples TRBV30 to TRBJ1-1; 9 positions agree with TRBD1. CDR3 length equals 14 residues. The germline V gene encodes CDR1 GTSNPN and CDR2 SVGIG (reference sequence). Losses at the gene ends were 1 base for V and 4 bases for J; bases not matched to a gene: 4.

This clonotype was observed at least ten times. This sequence joins TRBV11-2 and TRBJ1-2; D gene uncertain. V gave up 0 bases and J gave up 6 bases, with 8 bases separating them. CDR1 SGHAT and CDR2 FQNNGV come from the germline V gene. The CDR3 is 13 residues long. The CDR3: CASSLDLGDGYTF. The DNA for the CDR3 is TGTGCCAGCAGCTTAGATCTCGGCGATGGCTACACCTTC.

The CDR3 region has the DNA TGCAGTGCTAGAGACCATGAGCAGTTCTTC. Residues: CSARDHEQFF. This chain connects TRBV20-1 to TRBJ2-1; D unclear. This CDR3 spans 10 amino acids. Trimming pared 0 bases from V and 8 bases from J, leaving 2 bases between. The germline V gene has CDR1 DFQATT and CDR2 SNEGSKA (reference sequence).

This clonotype qualifies as medium-sized. The chain recombines TRBV29-1 with TRBJ1-2; possibly TRBD1 for D (6 bases). Trimming left V 3 bases short and J 6 bases short, with 14 bases between. CDR3 size: 13 residues. The germline V gene has CDR1 SQVTM and CDR2 ANQGSEA. In DNA, the CDR3 is TGCAGCGTTGATGGGGGCGAGGGGCATGGCTACACCTTC. Translation gives CSVDGGEGHGYTF.

This clonotype was counted many times. V is TRBV27 and J is TRBJ2-2, with 10 bases that match TRBD1. With 4 bases clipped from V and 5 bases from J, the junction kept 4 bases outside the gene matches. This CDR3 spans 15 amino acids. Germline V gene data show CDR1 as MNHEY and CDR2 as SMNVEV (reference sequence). The CDR3 here is CASSWDRGGTGELFF. The DNA for the CDR3 is TGTGCCAGCAGTTGGGACAGGGGAGGAACCGGGGAGCTGTTTTTT.

V usage is TRBV19 and J usage is TRBJ2-3, with a tentative D call TRBD2 (6 bases). Germline V gene lookup returns CDR1 LNHDA and CDR2 SQIVND (reference sequence). There are 13 residues in the CDR3. The ends were cut back, 5 bases at V and 8 bases at J, with 14 bases in the middle. Here the CDR3 reads CASSPRRAGTQYF. CDR3 in DNA: TGTGCCAGTAGTCCCCGTCGAGCGGGTACGCAGTATTTT. Full variable domain (remainder filled in from reference TRBV19 and TRBJ2-3): DGGITQSPKYLFRKEGQNVTLSCEQNLNHDAMYWYRQDPGQGLRLIYYSQIVNDFQKGDIAEGYSVSREKKESFPLTVTSAQKNPTAFYLCASSPRRAGTQYFGPGTRLTVL.

This clonotype was observed many times. The chain uses TRBV20-1 and TRBJ2-7; TRBD1 or TRBD2 may be the D gene (5 bases each). The germline CDR1 and CDR2 sequences are DFQATT and SNEGSKA (reference sequence). This CDR3 contains 13 residues. V shed 1 base and J shed 4 bases, with 11 bases lying between them. The CDR3 nucleotides read TGCAGTGCTAGAGGGGACGGCACGTACGAGCAGTACTTC. It translates to CSARGDGTYEQYF.

This clonotype appeared a few times. A read error may account for a junction end that differs from germline. The chain recombines TRBV7-3 with TRBJ2-3; 8 nucleotides agree with TRBD2. This CDR3 has 12 residues. CDR1 and CDR2 from the germline V gene are SGHTA and FQGTGA. The CDR3 loop is CASSVTSGALYF. CDR3 nucleotide sequence: TGTGCCAGCAGCGTAACTAGCGGTGCCCTGTATTTT.

The V gene is TRBV30, the J gene TRBJ2-1, with 10 bases fitting TRBD1. Germline-derived CDR1 and CDR2 are GTSNPN and SVGIG (reference sequence). The CDR3 spans 16 residues. After removal of 3 bases from V and 2 bases from J, the junction contained 7 bases not matched to a gene. The CDR3 here is CAWSLPTGGAYNEQFF. The DNA of the CDR3 is TGTGCCTGGAGCCTCCCGACAGGGGGCGCCTACAATGAGCAGTTCTTC.

This clonotype was observed a few times. The CDR3 protein is CSARVTGTASSGNTIYF. DNA of the CDR3: TGCAGTGCTAGAGTGACAGGGACGGCGAGCTCTGGAAACACCATATATTTT. The V and J genes are TRBV20-1 and TRBJ1-3; 7 bases fit TRBD1. The CDR3 runs to 17 residues. V shed 1 base and J 0 bases; nucleotides not matched to a gene: 9. Per the germline V gene, CDR1 is DFQATT and CDR2 is SNEGSKA (reference sequence).

This clonotype was recorded a few times. The chain has TRBV6-1 and TRBJ2-7; 10 bases are a match to TRBD2. V shed 7 bases and J 1 base; nucleotides not matched to a gene: 4. The germline CDR1 and CDR2 sequences are MNHNS and SASEGT. The CDR3 runs to 14 residues. The CDR3 DNA sequence: TGTGCCAGCACGCCGACTAGCGGGTCCTACGAGCAGTACTTC. Its protein product is CASTPTSGSYEQYF.

This clonotype was detected many times. The chain links TRBV20-1 to TRBJ1-1; no reliable D call. Deletions cut 6 bases from V and 5 bases from J, with 19 bases between. Germline V gene sequence: CDR1 DFQATT, CDR2 SNEGSKA (reference sequence). The CDR3 is made up of 14 amino acids. CDR3 DNA: TGCAGTGCCCCGTCTTCTCGGGTTCGGACTGAAGCTTTCTTT. It is translated as CSAPSSRVRTEAFF.